These T cell receptor beta chains were read from a single sample in a study of cytomegalovirus exposure and HLA in healthy donors. Clones were read by immunoSEQ multiplex PCR, and TCRdb kept only the in-frame ones, dropping some. The sample yields 95,000 to 150,000 clones, 81% seen once. Material: PBMCs. These receptors were collected from a man younger than 30 in good health and CMV-seronegative. Both conserved end residues are part of each CDR3. D genes are given only for firm matches. Expanded clones get a size class; other rows say once, few or many, or leave the size out.

TRBV4-3	NA	TRBJ1-1	NA	CASSSLLNTEAFF	TGCGCCAGCAGCTCCCTCCTAAACACTGAAGCTTTCTTT
TRBV4-2	NA	TRBJ1-2	TRBD1	CASKPGQPTGGYTF	TGTGCCAGCAAACCGGGACAGCCGACGGGTGGCTACACCTTC
TRBV19	NA	TRBJ1-1	TRBD1	CASTPDRVKAFF	TGTGCCAGTACCCCGGACAGGGTAAAAGCTTTCTTT
TRBV7-9	NA	TRBJ1-1	NA	CASSDRSGAFF	TGTGCCAGCAGCGATCGAAGCGGAGCTTTCTTT
TRBV11-2	NA	TRBJ2-1	TRBD2	CASSLGAGGPYNEQFF	TGTGCCAGCAGCTTAGGAGCGGGGGGACCCTACAATGAGCAGTTCTTC
TRBV11-2	NA	TRBJ1-4	TRBD1	CASSSSDRVGHEKLFF	TGTGCCAGCAGCTCCTCGGACAGGGTTGGTCATGAAAAACTGTTTTTT
TRBV9	NA	TRBJ2-1	TRBD2	CASSVDPSGGALEQFF	TGTGCCAGCAGCGTAGATCCTAGCGGGGGGGCATTGGAGCAGTTCTTC
TRBV13	NA	TRBJ2-7	NA	CASSLRGSYEQYF	TGTGCCAGCAGCTTAAGGGGATCCTACGAGCAGTACTTC
TRBV27	NA	TRBJ2-3	TRBD2	CASSSSGGAWDTQYF	TGTGCCAGCAGTTCTAGCGGGGGGGCGTGGGATACGCAGTATTTT
TRBV5-4	NA	TRBJ2-7	NA	CASSLAVTGSSYEQYF	TGTGCCAGCAGCTTGGCCGTTACAGGGAGCTCCTACGAGCAGTACTTC
TRBV9	NA	TRBJ1-1	NA	CASSVLGGTEAFF	TGTGCCAGCAGCGTTTTAGGCGGAACTGAAGCTTTCTTT
TRBV5-1	NA	TRBJ2-3	TRBD2	CASSPSGLAGTDTQYF	TGCGCCAGCAGCCCCTCGGGACTAGCGGGAACAGATACGCAGTATTTT
TRBV7-9	NA	TRBJ2-3	TRBD2	CASSPISGAADTQYF	TGTGCCAGCAGCCCTATTAGCGGGGCTGCAGATACGCAGTATTTT
TRBV5-1	NA	TRBJ2-7	NA	CASSNLAEPHEQYF	TGCGCCAGCAGCAACTTAGCGGAGCCCCACGAGCAGTACTTC
TRBV9	NA	TRBJ2-2	TRBD1	CASSGTGALGTGELFF	TGTGCCAGCAGCGGTACAGGGGCATTGGGCACCGGGGAGCTGTTTTTT
TRBV29-1	NA	TRBJ2-3	TRBD2	CSVASGGTYTDTQYF	TGCAGCGTTGCTAGCGGGGGGACTTACACAGATACGCAGTATTTT
TRBV14	NA	TRBJ2-3	TRBD2	CASSPSLLAGSTDTQYF	TGTGCCAGCAGCCCCTCCTTGCTAGCGGGGAGCACAGATACGCAGTATTTT
TRBV11-2	few	TRBJ2-7	TRBD1	CASSTYRGRAYEQYF	TGTGCCAGCAGTACATACAGGGGCCGTGCCTACGAGCAGTACTTC
TRBV4-2	NA	TRBJ2-1	NA	CASSQVSGEQFF	TGTGCCAGCAGCCAAGTGAGCGGGGAGCAGTTCTTC
TRBV9	NA	TRBJ1-1	NA	CASSAPGFEAFF	TGTGCCAGCAGCGCCCCAGGGTTTGAAGCTTTCTTT
TRBV19	NA	TRBJ1-5	TRBD1	CASSIRDRGQPQHF	TGTGCCAGTAGTATAAGGGACAGAGGGCAGCCCCAGCATTTT
TRBV7-9	NA	TRBJ2-2	TRBD1	CASSDFAGGGTGGRELFF	TGTGCCAGCAGCGACTTCGCCGGGGGCGGGACAGGGGGCCGGGAGCTGTTTTTT
TRBV6-1	NA	TRBJ2-1	TRBD1	CASNGQGALNEQFF	TGTGCCAGCAATGGGCAGGGGGCCCTCAATGAGCAGTTCTTC
TRBV6-1	NA	TRBJ2-7	NA	CASSDFGLSSYEQYF	TGTGCCAGCAGTGATTTCGGACTGAGCTCCTACGAGCAGTACTTC
TRBV9	NA	TRBJ1-1	NA	CASSVAMTPSEAFF	TGTGCCAGCAGCGTAGCTATGACACCGAGTGAAGCTTTCTTT
TRBV6-5	NA	TRBJ1-6	NA	CASSSRQLYNSPLHF	TGTGCCAGCAGTTCAAGACAACTCTATAATTCACCCCTCCACTTT
TRBV9	NA	TRBJ2-1	TRBD2	CASSPGARTSGGNEQFF	TGTGCCAGCAGCCCAGGGGCCCGGACTAGCGGGGGCAATGAGCAGTTCTTC
TRBV6-5	NA	TRBJ1-2	NA	CASSPSGLGSRGYTF	TGTGCCAGCAGTCCCTCAGGTCTGGGGAGTCGTGGCTACACCTTC
TRBV19	NA	TRBJ2-2	TRBD2	CASRPSGAGELFF	TGTGCCAGTAGACCTAGCGGGGCTGGGGAGCTGTTTTTT
TRBV7-9	NA	TRBJ2-4	NA	CASSGQGGIQYF	TGTGCCAGCAGCGGCCAGGGCGGCATTCAGTACTTC
TRBV10-3	few	TRBJ2-3	TRBD1	CAISGLGQGAKDTQYF	TGTGCCATCAGTGGACTTGGACAGGGGGCAAAAGATACGCAGTATTTT
TRBV27	NA	TRBJ1-1	TRBD1	CASSPGDRYHTEAFF	TGTGCCAGCAGTCCCGGGGACAGGTACCACACTGAAGCTTTCTTT
TRBV7-2	NA	TRBJ2-7	TRBD2	CASSFSSGGVPYEQYF	TGTGCCAGCAGCTTCTCTAGCGGGGGGGTTCCCTACGAGCAGTACTTC
TRBV7-9	NA	TRBJ1-4	TRBD1	CASSQDRFNEKLFF	TGTGCCAGCAGCCAGGACAGGTTTAATGAAAAACTGTTTTTT
TRBV27	NA	TRBJ1-5	TRBD1	CASRATTGGSGSNQPQHF	TGTGCCAGCAGGGCTACGACAGGGGGCTCGGGTAGCAATCAGCCCCAGCATTTT
TRBV5-1	NA	TRBJ2-3	NA	CASRTFSSTDTQYF	TGCGCCAGCAGGACTTTTTCTAGCACAGATACGCAGTATTTT
TRBV7-9	few	TRBJ1-4	NA	CASSRIQQGRSEKLFF	TGTGCCAGCAGCCGAATTCAACAGGGTCGTTCTGAAAAACTGTTTTTT
TRBV29-1	NA	TRBJ1-1	NA	CSVEHMNTEAFF	TGCAGCGTAGAACACATGAACACTGAAGCTTTCTTT
TRBV7-9	NA	TRBJ1-1	NA	CSSSLFDKNTEAFF	TGTTCCAGCAGCTTATTTGACAAGAACACTGAAGCTTTCTTT
TRBV7-9	NA	TRBJ1-4	NA	CASSLGLGDNEKLFF	TGTGCCAGCAGCTTAGGCCTAGGGGATAATGAAAAACTGTTTTTT
TRBV4-2	NA	TRBJ2-7	TRBD2	CASSQEGSGGHFEQYF	TGTGCCAGCAGCCAAGAAGGTAGCGGGGGGCACTTCGAGCAGTACTTC
TRBV2	NA	TRBJ1-1	NA	CASKERGSVTEAFF	TGTGCCAGCAAAGAGAGGGGGTCCGTTACTGAAGCTTTCTTT
TRBV5-4	NA	TRBJ1-6	NA	CASSSAQGIYNSPLHF	TGTGCCAGCAGCAGTGCACAGGGTATCTATAATTCACCCCTCCACTTT
TRBV14	NA	TRBJ2-7	TRBD1	CASSLTGGNFDEQYF	TGTGCCAGCAGCCTGACAGGGGGCAATTTCGACGAGCAGTACTTC
TRBV5-5	NA	TRBJ2-2	TRBD1	CASSEDRGPGELFF	TGTGCCAGCAGCGAGGACAGGGGGCCCGGGGAGCTGTTTTTT
TRBV2	few	TRBJ1-1	NA	CASSVQGNTEAFF	TGTGCCAGCAGCGTACAGGGGAACACTGAAGCTTTCTTT